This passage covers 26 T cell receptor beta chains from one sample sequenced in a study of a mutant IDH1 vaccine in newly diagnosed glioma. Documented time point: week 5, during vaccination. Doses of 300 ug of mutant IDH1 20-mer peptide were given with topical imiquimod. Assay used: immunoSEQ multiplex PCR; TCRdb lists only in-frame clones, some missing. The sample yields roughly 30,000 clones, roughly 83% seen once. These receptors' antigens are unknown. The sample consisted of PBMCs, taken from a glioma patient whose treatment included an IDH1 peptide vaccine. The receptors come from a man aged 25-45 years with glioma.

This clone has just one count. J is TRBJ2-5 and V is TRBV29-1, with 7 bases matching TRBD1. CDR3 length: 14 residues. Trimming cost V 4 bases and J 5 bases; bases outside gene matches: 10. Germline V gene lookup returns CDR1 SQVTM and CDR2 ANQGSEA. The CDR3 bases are TGCAGCGTTGGAGGGGTGGACAGGTGGGAGACCCAGTACTTC. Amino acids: CSVGGVDRWETQYF. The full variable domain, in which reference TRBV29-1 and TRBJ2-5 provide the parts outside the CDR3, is SAVISQKPSRDICQRGTSLTIQCQVDSQVTMMFWYRQQPGQSLTLIATANQGSEATYESGFVIDKFPISRPNLTFSTLTVSNMSPEDSSIYLCSVGGVDRWETQYFGPGTRLLVL.

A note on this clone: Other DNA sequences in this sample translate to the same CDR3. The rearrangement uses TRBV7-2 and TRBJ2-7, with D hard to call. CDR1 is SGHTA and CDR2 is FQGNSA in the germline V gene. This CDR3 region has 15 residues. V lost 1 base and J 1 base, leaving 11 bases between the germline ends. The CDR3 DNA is TGTGCCAGCAGCTTAGGGGCAGATTCTTCCTACGAGCAGTACTTC. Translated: CASSLGADSSYEQYF.

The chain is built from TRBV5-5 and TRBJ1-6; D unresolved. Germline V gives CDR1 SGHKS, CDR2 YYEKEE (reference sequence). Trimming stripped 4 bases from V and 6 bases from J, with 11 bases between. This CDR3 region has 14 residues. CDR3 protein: CASSPVSTNSPLHF. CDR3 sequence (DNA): TGTGCCAGCAGCCCAGTCTCGACTAATTCACCCCTCCACTTT.

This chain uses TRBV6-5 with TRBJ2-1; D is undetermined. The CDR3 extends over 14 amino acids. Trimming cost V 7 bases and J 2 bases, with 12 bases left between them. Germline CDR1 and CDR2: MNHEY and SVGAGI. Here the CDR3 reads CASTQPGTYNEQFF. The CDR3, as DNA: TGTGCCAGCACCCAGCCTGGGACCTACAATGAGCAGTTCTTC.

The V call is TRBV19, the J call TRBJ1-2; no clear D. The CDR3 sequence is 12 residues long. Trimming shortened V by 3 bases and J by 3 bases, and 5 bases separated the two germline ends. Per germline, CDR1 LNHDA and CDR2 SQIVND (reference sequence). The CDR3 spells CASSISYYGYTF. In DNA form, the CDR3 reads TGTGCCAGTAGTATCAGTTACTATGGCTACACCTTC.

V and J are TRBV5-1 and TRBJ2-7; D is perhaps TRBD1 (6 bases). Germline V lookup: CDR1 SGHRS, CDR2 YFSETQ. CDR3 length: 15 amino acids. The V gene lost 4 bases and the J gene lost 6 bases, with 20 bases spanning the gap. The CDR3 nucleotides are TGCGCCAGCAGCGGGTACAGGGAACCCCCTACCGAGCAGTACTTC. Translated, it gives CASSGYREPPTEQYF.

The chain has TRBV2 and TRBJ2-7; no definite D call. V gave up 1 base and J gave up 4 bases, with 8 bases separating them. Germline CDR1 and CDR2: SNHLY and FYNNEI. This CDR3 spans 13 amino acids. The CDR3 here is CASSEGTEYEQYF. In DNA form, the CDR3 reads TGTGCCAGCAGTGAAGGGACGGAATACGAGCAGTACTTC.

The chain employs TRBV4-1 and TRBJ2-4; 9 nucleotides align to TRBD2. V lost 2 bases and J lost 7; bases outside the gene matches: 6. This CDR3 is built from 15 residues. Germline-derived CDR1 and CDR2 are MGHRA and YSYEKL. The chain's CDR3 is CASSQLGLALNIQYF. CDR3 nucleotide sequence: TGCGCCAGCAGCCAACTGGGACTAGCACTGAACATTCAGTACTTC.

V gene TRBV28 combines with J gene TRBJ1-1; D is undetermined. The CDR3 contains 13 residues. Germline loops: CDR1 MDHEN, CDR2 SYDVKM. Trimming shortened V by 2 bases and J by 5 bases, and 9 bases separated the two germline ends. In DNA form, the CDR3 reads TGTGCCAGCAGTTTAGTCACACGGACTGAAGCTTTCTTT. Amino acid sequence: CASSLVTRTEAFF.

The CDR3 here is CASSPRGIEETQYF. The CDR3 nucleotides are TGTGCCAGCAGCCCGAGGGGGATAGAAGAGACCCAGTACTTC. This sequence joins TRBV27 and TRBJ2-5, with a weak D call TRBD1 (6 bases). V was shortened by 6 bases and J by 3 bases, with 14 bases between the two germline ends. The CDR3 loop spans 14 amino acids. CDR1 and CDR2 (germline): MNHEY, SMNVEV (reference sequence).

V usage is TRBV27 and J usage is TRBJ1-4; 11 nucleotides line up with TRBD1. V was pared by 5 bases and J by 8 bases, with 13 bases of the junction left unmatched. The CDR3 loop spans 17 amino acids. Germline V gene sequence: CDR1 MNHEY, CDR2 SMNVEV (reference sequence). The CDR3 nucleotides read TGTGCCAGCAGTCTAACAACGTCCGGGACAGGGGGAGAAAAACTGTTTTTT. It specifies CASSLTTSGTGGEKLFF.

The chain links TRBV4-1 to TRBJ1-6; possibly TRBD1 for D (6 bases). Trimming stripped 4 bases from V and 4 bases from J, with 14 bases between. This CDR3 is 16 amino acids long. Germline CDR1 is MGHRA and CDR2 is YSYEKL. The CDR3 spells CASSLSGGGYNSPLHF. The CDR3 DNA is TGCGCCAGCAGCCTTTCGGGGGGCGGATATAATTCACCCCTCCACTTT.

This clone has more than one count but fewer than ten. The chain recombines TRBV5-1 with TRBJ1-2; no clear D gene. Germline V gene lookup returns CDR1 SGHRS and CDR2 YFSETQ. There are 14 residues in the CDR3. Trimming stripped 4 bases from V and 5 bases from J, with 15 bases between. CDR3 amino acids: CASSPGSQEYGYTF. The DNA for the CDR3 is TGCGCCAGCAGCCCCGGTAGCCAGGAGTATGGCTACACCTTC.

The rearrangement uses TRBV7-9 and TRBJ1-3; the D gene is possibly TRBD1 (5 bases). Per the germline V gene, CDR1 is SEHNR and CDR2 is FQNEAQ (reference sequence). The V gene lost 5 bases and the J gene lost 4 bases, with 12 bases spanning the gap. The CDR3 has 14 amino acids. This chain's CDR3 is CASSLGTVGNTIYF. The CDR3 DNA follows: TGTGCCAGCAGCCTAGGGACGGTCGGAAACACCATATATTTT.

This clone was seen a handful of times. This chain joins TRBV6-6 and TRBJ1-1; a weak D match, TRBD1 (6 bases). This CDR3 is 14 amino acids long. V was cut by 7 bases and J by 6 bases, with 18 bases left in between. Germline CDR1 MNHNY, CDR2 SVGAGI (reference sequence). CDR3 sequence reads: CASTQGILGPEAFF. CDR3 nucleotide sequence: TGTGCCAGCACACAGGGAATTCTTGGCCCTGAAGCTTTCTTT.

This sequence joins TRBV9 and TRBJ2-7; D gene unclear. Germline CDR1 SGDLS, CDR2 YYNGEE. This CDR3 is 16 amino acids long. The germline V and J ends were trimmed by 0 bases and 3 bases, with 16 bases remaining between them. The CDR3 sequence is CASSVGHSVDLYEQYF. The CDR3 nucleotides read TGTGCCAGCAGCGTAGGCCATTCAGTAGACCTCTACGAGCAGTACTTC.

The CDR3 nucleotides are TGCGCCAGCAGCGCGGGACTAGCGCCCACAGATACGCAGTATTTT. Its translation: CASSAGLAPTDTQYF. The chain joins TRBV5-1 to TRBJ2-3; TRBD2 matches at 10 bases. V lost 4 bases and J lost 2; bases outside the gene matches: 4. Germline lookup yields CDR1 SGHRS and CDR2 YFSETQ. The length of the CDR3 is 15 residues.

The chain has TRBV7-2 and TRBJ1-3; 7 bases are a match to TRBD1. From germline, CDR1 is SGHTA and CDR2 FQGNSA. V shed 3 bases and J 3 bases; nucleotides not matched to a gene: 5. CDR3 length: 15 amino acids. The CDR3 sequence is CASSFVRGSGNTIYF. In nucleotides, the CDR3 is TGTGCCAGCAGCTTTGTCAGGGGGAGTGGAAACACCATATATTTT.

For the CDR3, the DNA is TGCGCCAGCAGCCCCTGGATTACTAGCGGGAAGTCTGGGGCCAACGTCCTGACTTTC. Residues: CASSPWITSGKSGANVLTF. This chain joins TRBV5-1 and TRBJ2-6, with 10 positions matching TRBD2. This CDR3 region has 19 residues. J was trimmed by 1 base and V by 4 bases; bases with no gene match: 11. Germline V gives CDR1 SGHRS, CDR2 YFSETQ.

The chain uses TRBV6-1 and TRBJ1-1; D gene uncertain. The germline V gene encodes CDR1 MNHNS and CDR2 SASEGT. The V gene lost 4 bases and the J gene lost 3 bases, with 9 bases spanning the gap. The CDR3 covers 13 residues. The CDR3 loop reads CASSVKRDTEAFF. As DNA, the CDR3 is TGTGCCAGCAGTGTTAAAAGGGACACTGAAGCTTTCTTT.

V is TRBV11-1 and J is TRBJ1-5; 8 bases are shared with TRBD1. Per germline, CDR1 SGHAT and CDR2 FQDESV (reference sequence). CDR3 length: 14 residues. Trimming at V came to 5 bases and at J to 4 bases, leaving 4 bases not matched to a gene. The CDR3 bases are TGTGCCAGCAGCCTGGACAGGGAAAATCAGCCCCAGCATTTT. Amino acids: CASSLDRENQPQHF.

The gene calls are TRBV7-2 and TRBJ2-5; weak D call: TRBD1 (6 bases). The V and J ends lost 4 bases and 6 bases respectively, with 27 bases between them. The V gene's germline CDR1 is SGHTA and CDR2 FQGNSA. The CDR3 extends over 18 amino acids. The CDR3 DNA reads TGTGCCAGCAGCTCGAGCCAATGGACAGTAGGAGGAGGACAGACCCAGTACTTC. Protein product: CASSSSQWTVGGGQTQYF.

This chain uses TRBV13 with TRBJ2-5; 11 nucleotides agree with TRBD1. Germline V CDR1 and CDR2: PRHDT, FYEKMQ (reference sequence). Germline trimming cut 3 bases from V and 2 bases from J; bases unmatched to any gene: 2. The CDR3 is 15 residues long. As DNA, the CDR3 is TGTGCCAGCAGCTTCGGGACAGGGGGACAAGAGACCCAGTACTTC. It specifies CASSFGTGGQETQYF.

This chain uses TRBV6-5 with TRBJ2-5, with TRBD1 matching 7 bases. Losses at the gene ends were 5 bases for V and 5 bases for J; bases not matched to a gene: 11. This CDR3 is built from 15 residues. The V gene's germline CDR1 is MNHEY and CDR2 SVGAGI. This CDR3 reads CASSPRRTGGETQYF. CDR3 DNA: TGTGCCAGCAGTCCGCGACGGACAGGCGGGGAGACCCAGTACTTC.

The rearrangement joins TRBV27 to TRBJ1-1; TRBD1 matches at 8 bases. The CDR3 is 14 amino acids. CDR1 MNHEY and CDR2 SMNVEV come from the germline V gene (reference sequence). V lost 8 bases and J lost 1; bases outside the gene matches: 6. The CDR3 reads CASRIGQGNTEAFF. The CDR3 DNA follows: TGTGCCAGCCGAATAGGACAGGGGAACACTGAAGCTTTCTTT.

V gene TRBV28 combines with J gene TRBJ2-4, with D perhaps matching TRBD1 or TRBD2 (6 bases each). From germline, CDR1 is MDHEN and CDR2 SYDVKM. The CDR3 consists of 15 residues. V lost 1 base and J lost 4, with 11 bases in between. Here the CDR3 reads CASSLFRGPKNIQYF. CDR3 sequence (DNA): TGTGCCAGCAGTTTATTCCGGGGGCCGAAAAACATTCAGTACTTC.